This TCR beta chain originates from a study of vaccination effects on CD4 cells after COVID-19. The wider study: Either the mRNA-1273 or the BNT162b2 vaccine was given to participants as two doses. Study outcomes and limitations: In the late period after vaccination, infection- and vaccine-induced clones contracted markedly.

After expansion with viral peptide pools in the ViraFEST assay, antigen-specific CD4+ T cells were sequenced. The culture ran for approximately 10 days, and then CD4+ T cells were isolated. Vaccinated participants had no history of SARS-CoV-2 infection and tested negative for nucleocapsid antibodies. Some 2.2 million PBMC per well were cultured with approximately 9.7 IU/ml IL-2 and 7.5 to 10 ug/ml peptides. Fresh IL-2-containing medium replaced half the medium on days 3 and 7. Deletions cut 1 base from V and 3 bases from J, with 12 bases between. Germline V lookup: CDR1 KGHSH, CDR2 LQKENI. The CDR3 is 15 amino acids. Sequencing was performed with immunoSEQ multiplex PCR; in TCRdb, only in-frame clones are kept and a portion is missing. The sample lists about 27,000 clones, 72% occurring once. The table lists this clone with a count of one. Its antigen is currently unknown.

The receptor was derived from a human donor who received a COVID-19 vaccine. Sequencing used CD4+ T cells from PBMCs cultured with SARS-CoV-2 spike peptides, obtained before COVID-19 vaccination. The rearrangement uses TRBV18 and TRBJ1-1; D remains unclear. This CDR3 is CASSPQSQRDTEAFF. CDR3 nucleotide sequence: TGTGCCAGCTCACCACAGTCCCAAAGGGACACTGAAGCTTTCTTT. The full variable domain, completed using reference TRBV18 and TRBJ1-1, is NAGVMQNPRHLVRRRGQEARLRCSPMKGHSHVYWYRQLPEEGLKFMVYLQKENIIDESGMPKERFSAEFPKEGPSILRIQQVVRGDSAAYFCASSPQSQRDTEAFFGQGTRLTVV.